This TCR beta chain emerged from a study of shared clonotypes between healthy human individuals. Findings and caveats of the study: A small donor pool kept down the genetic and exposure-history diversity that was represented.

Concerning this clone itself: Its matching antigen is unknown.

Researchers ran the assay at a deep level. The authors split each subset's genomic DNA evenly across several immunoSEQ plates. Study processing details: ImmunoSEQ yielded junction-only sequences lacking quality scores, so filtering differed. Clones were sequenced by immunoSEQ multiplex PCR, and TCRdb holds only the in-frame ones, with some missing. The V and J calls and clone size were taken over from that table, and D and trimming were inferred from the DNA. The top ten clones hold 10% to 15% of a sample with some 470,000 clones, over 65% of them seen once. The CDR3 runs 16 residues. V was clipped by 0 bases and J by 7 bases, with 18 bases between them. In germline, CDR1 is MNHEY, CDR2 SMNVEV (reference sequence).

The TCR comes from a woman between 35 and 50 years old in good health. Some clones in this sample may be carry-over from other donors' samples. V gene TRBV27 combines with J gene TRBJ1-2, with a possible D match to TRBD1 (5 bases). The source material was PBMCs. CDR3 coding DNA: TGTGCCAGCAGTTTATCGATTGGGGACCTCTGGGGTGGCTACACCTTC. This translates into CASSLSIGDLWGGYTF.